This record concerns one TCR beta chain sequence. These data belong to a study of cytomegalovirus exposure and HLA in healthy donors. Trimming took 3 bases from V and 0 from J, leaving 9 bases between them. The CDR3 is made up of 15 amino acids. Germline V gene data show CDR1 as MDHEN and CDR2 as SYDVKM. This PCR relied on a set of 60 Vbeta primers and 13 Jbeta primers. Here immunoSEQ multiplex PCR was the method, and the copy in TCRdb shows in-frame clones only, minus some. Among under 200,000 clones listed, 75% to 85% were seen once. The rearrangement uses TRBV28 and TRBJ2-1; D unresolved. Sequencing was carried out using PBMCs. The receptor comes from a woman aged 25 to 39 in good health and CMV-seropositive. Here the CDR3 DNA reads TGTGCCAGCAGTTTGGAGATTTCCTCCTACAATGAGCAGTTCTTC. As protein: CASSLEISSYNEQFF.